Listed here are 21 T cell receptor beta chains from one sample, sequenced in a study of molecular identifiers for immune sequencing clone quantification. TCRdb processed the PCR reads anew with MiXCR; each CDR3 protein has one entry. The table includes roughly 320,000 distinct CDR3 sequences, under 25% detected once. Sequencing was performed on naive CD8+ T cells from blood, with Jurkat cell RNA spiked in. Subset specified: FACS-sorted CD8+CD4-CCR7+CD45RA+ naive T cells. The origin of the receptors is a human donor in good health. Some libraries in this study had Jurkat cell RNA spiked in.

This chain joins TRBV7-6 and TRBJ2-1; TRBD2 matches 10 bases. The V and J ends lost 0 bases and 9 bases, in that order; junction bases with no gene match: 11. The CDR3 consists of 17 residues. The germline V gene encodes CDR1 SGHVS and CDR2 FNYEAQ. CDR3 nucleotides: TGTGCCAGCAGCTTAGCGCGGGGAGCGGGGGGGCCCGGTGAGCAGTTCTTC. This sequence encodes CASSLARGAGGPGEQFF. The full variable domain, in which reference TRBV7-6 and TRBJ2-1 provide the parts outside the CDR3, is GAGVSQSPRYKVTKRGQDVALRCDPISGHVSLYWYRQALGQGPEFLTYFNYEAQQDKSGLPNDRFSAERPEGSISTLTIQRTEQRDSAMYRCASSLARGAGGPGEQFFGPGTRLTVL.

This clonotype appeared a few times. One junction end does not reproduce the germline sequence, and a read error may be involved. The chain employs TRBV4-3 and TRBJ1-1, with D unresolved. From germline, CDR1 is LGHNA and CDR2 YSLEER. The CDR3 covers 15 residues. CDR3 bases: TGCGCCAGCAGCCAAATGACATATGGAGTCCCTGAAGCTTCCTTT. Amino acid sequence: CASSQMTYGVPEASF.

V and J are TRBV20-1 and TRBJ2-3; a possible D gene is TRBD2 (5 bases). V dropped 6 bases and J dropped 3 bases, with 13 bases sitting between them. Germline lookup yields CDR1 DFQATT and CDR2 SNEGSKA (reference sequence). The CDR3 has 13 residues. The CDR3 reads CSARILGTDTQYF. CDR3 nucleotide sequence: TGCAGTGCCCGAATACTAGGGACAGATACGCAGTATTTT.

This clonotype was seen a few times. The CDR3 DNA is TGTGCCAGCAGCCTGTGGGTTGACAATCAGCCCCAGCATTTT. Amino acids: CASSLWVDNQPQHF. The chain joins TRBV12-3 or TRBV12-4 to TRBJ1-5; D is unclear. V lost 6 bases to trimming and J lost 3 bases, with 12 bases between them. The length of the CDR3 is 14 residues.

The V and J genes are TRBV4-1 and TRBJ2-7; 10 bases fit TRBD2. The CDR3 totals 14 residues. The trim removed 5 bases at V and 3 bases at J, leaving 4 bases unmatched. In germline, CDR1 is MGHRA, CDR2 YSYEKL. In DNA form, the CDR3 reads TGCGCCAGCAGCTTCACTAGCGGGGACTACGAGCAGTACTTC. Its translation is CASSFTSGDYEQYF.

The count of this clonotype is one. An end of the junction differs from the germline gene, which may be a read error. The rearrangement uses TRBV7-3 and TRBJ2-1; D possibly corresponds to TRBD2 (6 bases). CDR1 and CDR2 from the germline V gene are SGHTA and FQGTGA. This CDR3 has 17 residues. The CDR3 reads CARSLGGGSHSYNEQFF. The CDR3 DNA is TGTGCCCGCAGCTTGGGGGGTGGGAGTCACTCCTACAATGAGCAGTTCTTC.

This clonotype showed up just a few times. The chain combines TRBV12-3 or TRBV12-4 with TRBJ2-1, with 14 nucleotides matching TRBD2. CDR3 length: 16 amino acids. The V and J ends lost 7 bases and 10 bases, in that order; junction bases with no gene match: 12. The CDR3: CASIPEGTSGSGEQFF. CDR3 DNA: TGTGCCAGCATCCCCGAGGGGACTAGCGGGAGTGGGGAGCAGTTCTTC.

With respect to this clonotype: The germline gene is not matched at one end of the junction; a read error may be the cause. This chain joins TRBV6-6 and TRBJ2-3, with TRBD2 matching over 8 bases. The CDR3 is 15 residues long. The germline V gene has CDR1 MNHNY and CDR2 SVGAGI (reference sequence). The CDR3 loop is CASGYQSGGTDTQYF. For the CDR3, the DNA is TGTGCCAGCGGTTATCAGTCGGGGGGGACAGATACGCAGTATTTT.

This clonotype was counted only a few times. The CDR3 region has the DNA TGTGCCAGCAGCCAAGGTTATCGCCCGAACGAGCAGTACTTC. This sequence encodes CASSQGYRPNEQYF. The chain couples TRBV14 to TRBJ2-7; D unclear. CDR1 and CDR2 (germline): SGHDN, FVKESK. Trimming cost V 1 base and J 5 bases, with 12 bases left between them. The CDR3 extends over 14 amino acids.

The V call is TRBV27, the J call TRBJ2-3; D is possibly TRBD2 (5 bases). Germline V gene sequence: CDR1 MNHEY, CDR2 SMNVEV (reference sequence). This CDR3 has 15 residues. V shed 1 base and J shed 2 bases, with 10 bases lying between them. In DNA, the CDR3 is TGTGCCAGCAGTTTATACGGACGGGACACAGATACGCAGTATTTT. It encodes CASSLYGRDTDTQYF.

This clonotype appeared a few times. The V and J genes are TRBV29-1 and TRBJ2-1; 11 bases agree with TRBD2. J gave up 0 bases and V 3 bases, and 10 bases lay outside the gene matches. The germline V gene has CDR1 SQVTM and CDR2 ANQGSEA. The CDR3 runs 18 residues. The CDR3 nucleotides read TGCAGCGTTGAGGGACTAGCGGCAACCACAAGCTCCTACAATGAGCAGTTCTTC. Translated, it gives CSVEGLAATTSSYNEQFF.

A remark on this clonotype: Relative to the germline gene, one junction end is altered; a read error may explain this. The chain carries TRBV10-2 and TRBJ1-4, with TRBD1 as a possible D gene (6 bases). This CDR3 region has 11 residues. Germline values: CDR1 WSHSY, CDR2 SAAADI. CDR3 loop: CATGDNEKLVF. CDR3 nucleotides: TGCGCCACTGGGGACAATGAAAAACTGGTTTTT.

As regards this clonotype: This may come from a read error, since a much larger clone is one base off. The V gene is TRBV4-1, the J gene TRBJ2-7; D gene uncertain. Germline V gives CDR1 MGHRA, CDR2 YSYEKL. The CDR3 contains 15 residues. Trimming shortened V by 6 bases and J by 2 bases, and 17 bases separated the two germline ends. The DNA for the CDR3 is TGCGCCAGCAGTCGCGACGGACCGAGCCCCTACGAGCAGTACTTC. It codes for CASSRDGPSPYEQYF.

The chain couples TRBV7-9 to TRBJ2-1, with D uncertain. Looked up from germline, CDR1 is SEHNR and CDR2 is FQNEAQ (reference sequence). Trimming cost V 4 bases and J 2 bases, with 9 bases left between them. This CDR3 comprises 14 residues. CDR3 nucleotide sequence: TGTGCCAGCAGCTCTCAGACAACCTACAATGAGCAGTTCTTC. Translation gives CASSSQTTYNEQFF. The full variable domain, in which reference TRBV7-9 and TRBJ2-1 provide the parts outside the CDR3, is DTGVSQNPRHKITKRGQNVTFRCDPISEHNRLYWYRQTLGQGPEFLTYFQNEAQLEKSRLLSDRFSAERPKGSFSTLEIQRTEQGDSAMYLCASSSQTTYNEQFFGPGTRLTVL.

There are a few counts of this clonotype. V is TRBV6-2 or TRBV6-3 and J is TRBJ1-1; D not certain. Germline CDR1 MNHEY, CDR2 SVGEGT. Trimming left V 5 bases short and J 2 bases short, with 9 bases between. The CDR3 runs 13 residues. The CDR3 region is CASSRFQNTEAFF. The CDR3 DNA is TGTGCCAGCAGTCGATTCCAAAACACTGAAGCTTTCTTT.

This clonotype was counted at least ten times. This chain links TRBV7-9 with TRBJ2-7; TRBD1 matches at 7 bases. Germline V gene sequence: CDR1 SEHNR, CDR2 FQNEAQ (reference sequence). The J segment lost 2 bases and the V segment lost 1 base, leaving 2 bases of the junction unmatched. This CDR3 has 14 amino acids. In DNA, the CDR3 is TGTGCCAGCAGCTTAGTCGGGACAGCCTACGAGCAGTACTTC. This encodes CASSLVGTAYEQYF.

This sequence joins TRBV4-1 and TRBJ1-1; D is undetermined. CDR3 size: 15 residues. CDR1 MGHRA and CDR2 YSYEKL come from the germline V gene. V lost 7 bases and J lost 3, with 18 bases in between. The chain's CDR3 is CASTPAGGWDTEAFF. The CDR3, as DNA: TGCGCCAGCACCCCGGCAGGCGGCTGGGACACTGAAGCTTTCTTT.

The J gene is TRBJ2-3, the V gene TRBV20-1; D uncertain. The CDR3 is made up of 12 amino acids. The germline V gene has CDR1 DFQATT and CDR2 SNEGSKA (reference sequence). V gave up 0 bases and J gave up 8 bases, with 9 bases separating them. The CDR3 coding sequence is TGCAGTGCTAGAGATGATGCAGCTACGCAGTATTTT. It specifies CSARDDAATQYF.

Ten or more counts support this clonotype. V usage is TRBV6-6 and J usage is TRBJ2-5; unclear D gene. The V gene's germline CDR1 is MNHNY and CDR2 SVGAGI (reference sequence). The CDR3 loop spans 17 amino acids. V lost 2 bases, J lost 2 bases, and 18 bases lay in between. The chain's CDR3 is CASSYQPATDGQETQYF. For the CDR3, the DNA is TGTGCCAGCAGTTACCAGCCTGCCACGGACGGGCAAGAGACCCAGTACTTC.

The V and J genes are TRBV6-6 and TRBJ2-7; possible D gene TRBD2, 5 bases. The CDR3 extends over 18 amino acids. V lost 8 bases and J 1 base, leaving 27 bases between the germline ends. Germline lookup yields CDR1 MNHNY and CDR2 SVGAGI (reference sequence). The CDR3 region is CASSLGLAPKGDSYEQYF. CDR3 DNA: TGTGCCAGCTCTCTGGGCCTAGCACCAAAGGGCGATTCCTACGAGCAGTACTTC.

In this sample, this clonotype turned up many times. The CDR3 DNA follows: TGTGCCAGCAGCAAAGAGGTGGGACAGGGGCACAGCTCTGGGGCCAACGTCCTGACTTTC. Its protein product is CASSKEVGQGHSSGANVLTF. The V and J genes are TRBV21-1 and TRBJ2-6; TRBD1, the D gene given by the table, was not confirmed from the DNA. TRBV21-1 is marked as a pseudogene. This CDR3 contains 20 residues.